These 10 T cell receptor beta chains originate from one sample sequenced in a study of T cell responses to AZD1222 COVID-19 vaccine. Data came from immunoSEQ multiplex PCR; TCRdb stores just in-frame clones and leaves some out. The sample consists of 90,000 to 120,000 clones, approximately 86% of them appearing once. The input for sequencing was peripheral blood, taken on day 0 of AZD1222 vaccination. The receptor source for this set is an adult in good health.

The chain carries TRBV5-5 and TRBJ1-1; 10 nucleotides align to TRBD1. The junction had 3 bases not matched to a gene; V was cut back by 4 bases and J by 0 bases. This CDR3 region has 15 residues. Germline V gene data show CDR1 as SGHKS and CDR2 as YYEKEE (reference sequence). The CDR3 region has the DNA TGTGCCAGCAGCCCGGGACAGGGGCTGAACACTGAAGCTTTCTTT. Encoded protein: CASSPGQGLNTEAFF.

The CDR3 sequence is CASSTDRVVYEQYF. CDR3 bases: TGTGCCAGCTCAACTGACAGGGTAGTCTACGAGCAGTACTTC. The chain combines TRBV18 with TRBJ2-7, with TRBD1 identical over 7 bases. V gave up 5 bases and J gave up 3 bases; unmatched junction bases: 7. Germline CDR1 reads KGHSH; CDR2 reads LQKENI. This CDR3 comprises 14 residues.

The rearrangement links TRBV19 to TRBJ2-5; tentatively, D is TRBD1 (6 bases). V lost 5 bases and J lost 1, with 8 bases in between. This CDR3 region has 13 residues. Germline loops: CDR1 LNHDA, CDR2 SQIVND (reference sequence). CDR3 bases: TGTGCCAGTAGTCCGGACAGCCAAGAGACCCAGTACTTC. It yields the protein CASSPDSQETQYF. Full variable domain (outside the CDR3, taken from reference TRBV19 and TRBJ2-5): DGGITQSPKYLFRKEGQNVTLSCEQNLNHDAMYWYRQDPGQGLRLIYYSQIVNDFQKGDIAEGYSVSREKKESFPLTVTSAQKNPTAFYLCASSPDSQETQYFGPGTRLLVL.

The chain employs TRBV5-1 and TRBJ2-5; D possibly corresponds to TRBD1 (6 bases). Germline V gives CDR1 SGHRS, CDR2 YFSETQ. Trimming left V 2 bases short and J 5 bases short, with 13 bases between. This CDR3 spans 14 amino acids. CDR3 DNA: TGCGCCAGCAGCTTTGGGACACCTGCGGAGACCCAGTACTTC. Protein product: CASSFGTPAETQYF.

V is TRBV7-2 and J is TRBJ1-2; 10 nucleotides match TRBD1. This CDR3 comprises 15 residues. Trimming cost V 5 bases and J 8 bases; bases outside gene matches: 11. The germline CDR1 and CDR2 sequences are SGHTA and FQGNSA. This chain's CDR3 is CASSLPGTGENGYTF. The DNA of the CDR3 is TGTGCCAGCAGCCTACCGGGGACAGGGGAAAACGGCTACACCTTC.

The chain is built from TRBV2 and TRBJ1-2; tentative D call: TRBD1 (5 bases). Germline values: CDR1 SNHLY, CDR2 FYNNEI. The CDR3 contains 12 residues. Trimming stripped 6 bases from V and 3 bases from J, with 8 bases between. The CDR3 sequence is CASRWGDYGYTF. The CDR3 region has the DNA TGTGCCAGCAGGTGGGGGGACTATGGCTACACCTTC.

On this clone: Other DNA sequences in this sample translate to the same CDR3. This chain connects TRBV12-3 or TRBV12-4 to TRBJ2-5; D gene unclear. The CDR3 consists of 11 residues. V shed 3 bases and J shed 5 bases, with 4 bases lying between them. The CDR3 DNA reads as TGTGCCAGCAGTTTCCGGGAGACCCAGTACTTC. It encodes CASSFRETQYF.

This sequence joins TRBV18 and TRBJ1-5; D remains ambiguous. CDR1 KGHSH and CDR2 LQKENI come from the germline V gene. Trimming left V 2 bases short and J 3 bases short, with 11 bases between. This CDR3 has 15 residues. The DNA of the CDR3 is TGTGCCAGCTCACCAGGGCAGATGGCCAATCAGCCCCAGCATTTT. Protein product: CASSPGQMANQPQHF.

This rearrangement joins TRBV28 to TRBJ2-2, with a possible D match to TRBD2 (5 bases). The CDR3 has 14 residues. From germline, CDR1 is MDHEN and CDR2 SYDVKM. The V gene lost 8 bases and the J gene lost 1 base, with 11 bases spanning the gap. CDR3 region: CASLSGKNTGELFF. The CDR3 DNA follows: TGTGCCAGCTTATCCGGGAAGAACACCGGGGAGCTGTTTTTT.

The V and J genes are TRBV5-4 and TRBJ2-5, with 8 bases matching TRBD2. Germline values: CDR1 SGHNT, CDR2 YYREEE (reference sequence). The V and J ends lost 3 bases and 5 bases, in that order; junction bases with no gene match: 15. The CDR3 has 17 amino acids. The CDR3 bases are TGTGCCAGCAGCTCAAACGGCCAGCGGGGGACCGGGGAGACCCAGTACTTC. Protein: CASSSNGQRGTGETQYF.